Each of the 22 T cell receptor beta chains below was sequenced from the same sample in a study of blood T cell repertoires in COVID-19. The assay was immunoSEQ multiplex PCR, and TCRdb's table has in-frame clones only and misses some. This sample has more than 200,000 clones, with under 90% found just once. Sample: PBMCs or T cells enriched from blood (not recorded which). The source of these receptors is a woman in her 30s with acute COVID-19.

This chain uses TRBV27 with TRBJ2-7, with D perhaps TRBD2 (5 bases). Germline lookup yields CDR1 MNHEY and CDR2 SMNVEV (reference sequence). This CDR3 region has 13 residues. Trimming took off 3 bases at V and 5 bases at J, with 11 bases between the two ends. CDR3 DNA: TGTGCCAGCAGTTTGCTCGGGAACAACGAGCAGTACTTC. Protein: CASSLLGNNEQYF.

The chain combines TRBV12-3 or TRBV12-4 with TRBJ2-5; tentatively, D is TRBD1 (5 bases). The CDR3 sequence is 13 residues long. The V end lost 5 bases, the J end lost 2 bases, and 9 bases lay between the germline ends. CDR3 region: CASSTDRQETQYF. CDR3 nucleotides: TGTGCCAGCAGTACCGACAGACAAGAGACCCAGTACTTC.

The gene calls are TRBV6-5 and TRBJ1-5; D uncertain. Germline V gives CDR1 MNHEY, CDR2 SVGAGI. This CDR3 region has 15 residues. V was trimmed by 0 bases and J by 7 bases, leaving 13 bases between them. The CDR3 sequence is CASSYSAGVKQPQHF. In nucleotides, the CDR3 is TGTGCCAGCAGTTACTCTGCAGGCGTCAAGCAGCCCCAGCATTTT.

The chain recombines TRBV18 with TRBJ2-7; D is undetermined. V lost 4 bases and J 4 bases, leaving 8 bases between the germline ends. The CDR3 runs 12 residues. Germline V CDR1 and CDR2: KGHSH, LQKENI. CDR3 DNA sequence: TGTGCCAGCTCACGAGTCGTGTACGAGCAGTACTTC. The encoded protein is CASSRVVYEQYF.

The CDR3 region is CASSPNGEGKGYSNQPQHF. The CDR3 nucleotides are TGTGCCAGCAGCCCTAACGGGGAGGGTAAGGGGTATAGCAATCAGCCCCAGCATTTT. V usage is TRBV7-8 and J usage is TRBJ1-5, with TRBD1 as a possible D gene (5 bases). CDR3 size: 19 residues. CDR1 is SGHVS, CDR2 FQNEAQ, per germline. Trimming pared 5 bases from V and 0 bases from J, leaving 23 bases between.

The V call is TRBV7-3, the J call TRBJ1-2, with TRBD1 matching over 10 bases. Per the germline V gene, CDR1 is SGHTA and CDR2 is FQGTGA. V gave up 1 base and J gave up 6 bases; unmatched junction bases: 5. The CDR3 contains 15 residues. CDR3 sequence: CASSLNAGTGDGYTF. CDR3 nucleotides: TGTGCCAGCAGCTTAAACGCCGGGACAGGGGATGGCTACACCTTC. The whole variable domain, filled in from reference TRBV7-3 and TRBJ1-2, reads GAGVSQTPSNKVTEKGKYVELRCDPISGHTALYWYRQSLGQGPEFLIYFQGTGAADDSGLPNDRFFAVRPEGSVSTLKIQRTERGDSAVYLCASSLNAGTGDGYTFGSGTRLTVV.

The chain uses TRBV3-1 (or the pseudogene TRBV3-2) and TRBJ1-2; 7 bases map to TRBD1. J lost 8 bases, V lost 4 bases, and 10 bases had no gene match. The CDR3 loop spans 14 amino acids. Germline CDR1 and CDR2: LGHDT and YNNKEL (reference sequence). This CDR3 reads CASSPIDRDYGYTF. CDR3 coding DNA: TGTGCCAGCAGCCCGATAGACAGGGATTACGGCTACACCTTC.

V usage is TRBV7-9 and J usage is TRBJ2-5, with 9 bases that match TRBD1. After removal of 5 bases from V and 4 bases from J, the junction contained 8 bases not matched to a gene. Germline V gives CDR1 SEHNR, CDR2 FQNEAQ (reference sequence). This CDR3 comprises 15 residues. CDR3 sequence reads: CASSPKDRGRETQYF. CDR3 DNA: TGTGCCAGCAGCCCGAAGGACAGGGGTCGAGAGACCCAGTACTTC.

The chain couples TRBV2 to TRBJ2-4; D possibly corresponds to TRBD1 (6 bases). Germline assignment: CDR1 SNHLY and CDR2 FYNNEI. This CDR3 has 14 amino acids. V lost 6 bases and J 7 bases, leaving 16 bases between the germline ends. DNA of the CDR3: TGTGCCAGCAGCCTGACAGGCTACCCCAACATTCAGTACTTC. It is translated as CASSLTGYPNIQYF.

The gene calls are TRBV9 and TRBJ2-5, with 11 bases identical to TRBD2. Looked up from germline, CDR1 is SGDLS and CDR2 is YYNGEE. Unmatched junction bases numbered 4, after V lost 3 bases and J lost 3 bases. The CDR3 runs to 15 residues. The CDR3 DNA is TGTGCCAGCAGCGATAGCGGGGGGGCTGAAGAGACCCAGTACTTC. This translates into CASSDSGGAEETQYF.

This clone occurred a few times. Here the CDR3 DNA reads TGTGCCAGTAGCAAAGCGGGGGGGAAGGACATTCAGTACTTC. Protein sequence: CASSKAGGKDIQYF. The chain employs TRBV19 and TRBJ2-4; 10 bases align to TRBD2. This CDR3 contains 14 residues. The J segment lost 8 bases and the V segment lost 6 bases, leaving 7 bases of the junction unmatched. Germline V gives CDR1 LNHDA, CDR2 SQIVND (reference sequence).

CDR3: CASSLVSGGSYEQYF. Written as DNA, the CDR3 is TGCGCCAGCAGCCTAGTTAGCGGGGGGTCCTACGAGCAGTACTTC. The rearrangement links TRBV5-1 to TRBJ2-7, with 10 nucleotides matching TRBD2. This CDR3 comprises 15 residues. Trimming took 4 bases from V and 1 from J; bases not matched to a gene: 5. CDR1 is SGHRS, CDR2 YFSETQ, per germline.

The V and J genes are TRBV7-6 and TRBJ2-7; TRBD1 matches at 10 bases. CDR1 SGHVS and CDR2 FNYEAQ come from the germline V gene. The CDR3 is 15 amino acids. Trimming at V came to 5 bases and at J to 2 bases, leaving 6 bases not matched to a gene. The CDR3 DNA sequence: TGTGCCAGCAGCAACCTGACAGGGGGCCCCTACGAGCAGTACTTC. It encodes CASSNLTGGPYEQYF.

The rearrangement links TRBV28 to TRBJ1-6; 7 nucleotides agree with TRBD1. After removal of 2 bases from V and 8 bases from J, the junction contained 6 bases not matched to a gene. Per germline, CDR1 MDHEN and CDR2 SYDVKM. The CDR3 totals 15 residues. The CDR3 region is CASSLPTGPHSPLHF. CDR3 nucleotide sequence: TGTGCCAGCAGTTTACCGACAGGGCCGCATTCACCCCTCCACTTT.

This clone is a singleton in its sample. V is TRBV6-5 and J is TRBJ1-3; weak D call: TRBD1 (5 bases). Germline V gene lookup returns CDR1 MNHEY and CDR2 SVGAGI. With 6 bases removed from V and 7 bases from J, the gap between germline ends came to 13 bases. The length of the CDR3 is 13 residues. The CDR3 coding sequence is TGTGCCAGCAGAGGGACTAAGCGTAACACCATATATTTT. Translated: CASRGTKRNTIYF.

The chain uses TRBV9 and TRBJ1-6; D unresolved. Germline values: CDR1 SGDLS, CDR2 YYNGEE. Trimming stripped 0 bases from V and 12 bases from J, with 16 bases between. The length of the CDR3 is 15 residues. As DNA, the CDR3 is TGTGCCAGCAGCGTAGGTGAGAGGATTGGGAGACCCCTCCACTTT. This translates into CASSVGERIGRPLHF.

The V gene is TRBV29-1, the J gene TRBJ1-2; tentative D call: TRBD1 (6 bases). V was trimmed by 7 bases and J by 6 bases, leaving 24 bases between them. Germline V CDR1 and CDR2: SQVTM, ANQGSEA. This CDR3 spans 15 amino acids. CDR3 sequence reads: CSAGQNGAAQNGYTF. The CDR3 DNA is TGCAGCGCAGGACAGAACGGGGCCGCCCAAAATGGCTACACCTTC.

This chain links TRBV19 with TRBJ2-2, with D perhaps TRBD1 (5 bases). The germline gives CDR1 LNHDA, CDR2 SQIVND (reference sequence). This CDR3 has 15 residues. Between the trimmed V and J ends, which lost 0 bases and 4 bases, there was a span of 9 bases. The CDR3 here is CASSIDAGPTGELFF. CDR3 sequence (DNA): TGTGCCAGTAGTATAGACGCAGGGCCCACCGGGGAGCTGTTTTTT.

The chain is built from TRBV4-2 and TRBJ1-2; D is possibly TRBD1 (6 bases). V lost 1 base and J lost 7, with 19 bases in between. This CDR3 comprises 16 residues. The germline V gene encodes CDR1 LGHNA and CDR2 YNFKEQ. The CDR3 here is CASSQAIRGWESGYTF. Here the CDR3 DNA reads TGTGCCAGCAGCCAAGCTATTAGGGGGTGGGAATCTGGCTACACCTTC.

The V and J genes are TRBV6-2 or TRBV6-3 and TRBJ1-1, with a weak D call TRBD1 (6 bases). Trimming shortened V by 0 bases and J by 4 bases, and 12 bases separated the two germline ends. Germline assignment: CDR1 MNHEY and CDR2 SVGEGT. The CDR3 is 15 amino acids. Here the CDR3 DNA reads TGTGCCAGCAGTTACTCAACAGGGAAGGGCACTGAAGCTTTCTTT. This encodes CASSYSTGKGTEAFF.

V and J are TRBV27 and TRBJ1-5, with 7 positions matching TRBD1. With 6 bases clipped from V and 3 bases from J, the junction kept 8 bases outside the gene matches. This CDR3 has 15 amino acids. From germline, CDR1 is MNHEY and CDR2 SMNVEV (reference sequence). This CDR3 reads CASRAQDRPNQPQHF. DNA of the CDR3: TGTGCCAGCAGGGCCCAGGACAGGCCCAATCAGCCCCAGCATTTT.

The chain joins TRBV4-2 to TRBJ2-3; 11 bases line up with TRBD2. The CDR3 loop spans 16 amino acids. The trim removed 0 bases at V and 2 bases at J, leaving 1 base unmatched. CDR1 is LGHNA and CDR2 is YNFKEQ in the germline V gene. The CDR3 bases are TGTGCCAGCAGCCAAGAACTAGCGGGGGCCACAGATACGCAGTATTTT. Translating gives CASSQELAGATDTQYF.